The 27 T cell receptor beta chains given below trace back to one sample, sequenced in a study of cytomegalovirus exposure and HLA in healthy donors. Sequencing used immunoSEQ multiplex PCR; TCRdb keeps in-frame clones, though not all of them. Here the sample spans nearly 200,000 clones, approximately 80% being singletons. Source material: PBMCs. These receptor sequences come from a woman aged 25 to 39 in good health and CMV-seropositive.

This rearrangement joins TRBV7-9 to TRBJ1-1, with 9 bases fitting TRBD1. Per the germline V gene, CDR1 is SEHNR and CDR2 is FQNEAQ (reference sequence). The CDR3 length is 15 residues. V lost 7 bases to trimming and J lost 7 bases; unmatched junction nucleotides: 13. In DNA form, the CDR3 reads TGTGCCAGCAAGGGACAGGGAGACCCACGGGTTGAAGCTTTCTTT. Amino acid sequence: CASKGQGDPRVEAFF.

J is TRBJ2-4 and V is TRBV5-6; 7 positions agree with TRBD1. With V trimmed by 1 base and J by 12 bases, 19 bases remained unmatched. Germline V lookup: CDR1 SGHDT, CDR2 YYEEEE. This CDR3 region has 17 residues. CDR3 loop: CASSLPRTGATKGGQYF. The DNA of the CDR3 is TGTGCCAGCAGCTTGCCCCGGACAGGAGCCACTAAAGGGGGTCAGTACTTC.

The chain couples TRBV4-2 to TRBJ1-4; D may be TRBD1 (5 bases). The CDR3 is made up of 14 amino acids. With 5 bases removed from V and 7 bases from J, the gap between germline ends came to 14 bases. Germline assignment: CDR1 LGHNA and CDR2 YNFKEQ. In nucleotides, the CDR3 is TGTGCCAGCAGCTCTCAGGCCGGGGGTGAAAAACTGTTTTTT. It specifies CASSSQAGGEKLFF.

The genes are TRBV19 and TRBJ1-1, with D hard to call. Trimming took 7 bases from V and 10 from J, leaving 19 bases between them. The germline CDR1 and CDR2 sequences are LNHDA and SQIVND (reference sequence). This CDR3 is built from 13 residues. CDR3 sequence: CASTAGRGLGAFF. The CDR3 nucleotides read TGTGCCAGTACAGCGGGCAGAGGGCTGGGAGCTTTCTTT.

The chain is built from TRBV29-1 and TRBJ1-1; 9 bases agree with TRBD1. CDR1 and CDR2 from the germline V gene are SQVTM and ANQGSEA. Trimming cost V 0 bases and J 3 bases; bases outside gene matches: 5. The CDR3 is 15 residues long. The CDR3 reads CSVEDTGGADTEAFF. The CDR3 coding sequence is TGCAGCGTTGAAGACACAGGGGGCGCGGACACTGAAGCTTTCTTT.

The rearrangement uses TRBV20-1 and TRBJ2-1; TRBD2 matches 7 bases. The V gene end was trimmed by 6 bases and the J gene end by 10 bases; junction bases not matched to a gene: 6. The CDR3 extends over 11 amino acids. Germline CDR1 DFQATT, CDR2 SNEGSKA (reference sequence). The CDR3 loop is CSAAGTIEQFF. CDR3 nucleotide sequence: TGCAGTGCAGCAGGGACTATAGAGCAGTTCTTC.

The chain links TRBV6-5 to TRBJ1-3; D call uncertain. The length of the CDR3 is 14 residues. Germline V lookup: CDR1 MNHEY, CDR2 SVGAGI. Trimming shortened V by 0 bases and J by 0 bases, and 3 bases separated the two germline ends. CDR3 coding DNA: TGTGCCAGCAGTTACTCTTACTCTGGAAACACCATATATTTT. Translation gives CASSYSYSGNTIYF.

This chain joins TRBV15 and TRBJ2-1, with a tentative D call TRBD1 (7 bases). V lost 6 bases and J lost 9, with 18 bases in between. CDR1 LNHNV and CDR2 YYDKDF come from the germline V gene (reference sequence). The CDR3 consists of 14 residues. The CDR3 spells CATRAQGGWIEQFF. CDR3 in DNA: TGTGCCACCAGAGCTCAGGGGGGCTGGATTGAGCAGTTCTTC.

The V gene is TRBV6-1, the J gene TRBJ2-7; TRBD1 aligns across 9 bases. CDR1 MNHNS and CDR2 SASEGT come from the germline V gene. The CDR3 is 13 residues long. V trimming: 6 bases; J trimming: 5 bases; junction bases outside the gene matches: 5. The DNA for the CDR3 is TGTGCCAGCAGGTTACAGGGGGCTAACGAGCAGTACTTC. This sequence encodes CASRLQGANEQYF.

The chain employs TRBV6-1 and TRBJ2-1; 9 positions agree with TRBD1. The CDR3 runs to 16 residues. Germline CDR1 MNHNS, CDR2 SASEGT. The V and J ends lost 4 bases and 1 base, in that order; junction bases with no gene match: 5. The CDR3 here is CASSVSGTGSYNEQFF. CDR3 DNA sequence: TGTGCCAGCAGTGTTTCCGGGACAGGGTCCTACAATGAGCAGTTCTTC.

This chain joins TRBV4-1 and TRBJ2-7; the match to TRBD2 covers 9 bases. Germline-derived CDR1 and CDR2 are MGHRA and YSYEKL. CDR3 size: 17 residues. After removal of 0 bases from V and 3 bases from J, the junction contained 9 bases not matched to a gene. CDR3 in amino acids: CASSQEIGGRENYEQYF. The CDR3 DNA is TGCGCCAGCAGCCAAGAAATTGGCGGGAGGGAAAACTACGAGCAGTACTTC.

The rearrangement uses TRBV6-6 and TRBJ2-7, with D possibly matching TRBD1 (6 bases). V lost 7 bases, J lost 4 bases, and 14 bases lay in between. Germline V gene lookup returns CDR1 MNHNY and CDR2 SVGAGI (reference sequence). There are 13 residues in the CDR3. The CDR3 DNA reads TGTGCCAGCACAACTTCACAGGGTTACGAGCAGTACTTC. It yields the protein CASTTSQGYEQYF.

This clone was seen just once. The CDR3 sequence: CASQTGSSYNEQFF. Written as DNA, the CDR3 is TGTGCCAGTCAAACAGGGAGCTCCTACAATGAGCAGTTCTTC. This chain links TRBV7-8 with TRBJ2-1; maybe TRBD1 (6 bases). This CDR3 comprises 14 residues. The germline gives CDR1 SGHVS, CDR2 FQNEAQ. Trimming removed 9 bases from V and 0 bases from J, with 12 bases in between. The full variable domain, in which reference TRBV7-8 and TRBJ2-1 provide the parts outside the CDR3, is GAGVSQSPRYKVAKRGQDVALRCDPISGHVSLFWYQQALGQGPEFLTYFQNEAQLDKSGLPSDRFFAERPEGSVSTLKIQRTQQEDSAVYLCASQTGSSYNEQFFGPGTRLTVL.

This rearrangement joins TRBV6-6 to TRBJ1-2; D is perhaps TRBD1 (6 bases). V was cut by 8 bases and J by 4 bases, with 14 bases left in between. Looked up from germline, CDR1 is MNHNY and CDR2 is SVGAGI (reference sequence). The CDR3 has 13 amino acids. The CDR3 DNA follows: TGTGCCAGCGTCCTAGGACAGAGCTATGGCTACACCTTC. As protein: CASVLGQSYGYTF.

DNA for the CDR3: TGTGCCAGCAGTCTGCAGGGGGCGAGTACCGGGGAGCTGTTTTTT. Its translation: CASSLQGASTGELFF. This chain uses TRBV2 with TRBJ2-2; 8 bases align to TRBD1. Germline V gene sequence: CDR1 SNHLY, CDR2 FYNNEI. The CDR3 consists of 15 residues. The ends lost 5 bases at V and 5 bases at J; junction bases unmatched: 7.

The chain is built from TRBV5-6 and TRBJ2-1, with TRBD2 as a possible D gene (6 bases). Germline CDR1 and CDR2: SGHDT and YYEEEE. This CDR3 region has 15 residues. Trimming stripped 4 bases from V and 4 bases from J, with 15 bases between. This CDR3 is CASSNQDREYNEQFF. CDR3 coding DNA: TGTGCCAGCAGCAATCAGGATCGGGAGTACAATGAGCAGTTCTTC.

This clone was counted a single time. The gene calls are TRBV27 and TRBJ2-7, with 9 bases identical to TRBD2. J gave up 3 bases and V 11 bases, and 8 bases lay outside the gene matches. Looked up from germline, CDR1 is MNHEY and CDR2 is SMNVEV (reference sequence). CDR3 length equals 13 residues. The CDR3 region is CAVQRSGSYEQYF. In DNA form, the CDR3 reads TGTGCCGTACAGCGTAGCGGGAGCTACGAGCAGTACTTC.

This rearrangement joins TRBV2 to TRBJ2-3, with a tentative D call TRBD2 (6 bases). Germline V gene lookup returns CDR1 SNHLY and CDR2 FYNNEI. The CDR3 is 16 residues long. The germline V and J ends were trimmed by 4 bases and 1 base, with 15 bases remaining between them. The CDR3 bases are TGTGCCAGCAGTGTGACTAGGTCCCGGGGCACAGATACGCAGTATTTT. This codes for CASSVTRSRGTDTQYF.

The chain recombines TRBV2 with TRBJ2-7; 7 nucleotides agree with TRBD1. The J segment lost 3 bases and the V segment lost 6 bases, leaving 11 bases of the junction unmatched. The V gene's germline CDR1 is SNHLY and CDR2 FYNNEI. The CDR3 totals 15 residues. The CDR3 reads CASRLDRDLFYEQYF. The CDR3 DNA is TGTGCCAGCAGACTCGACAGGGACCTTTTCTACGAGCAGTACTTC. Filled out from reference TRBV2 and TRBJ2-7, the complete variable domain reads EPEVTQTPSHQVTQMGQEVILRCVPISNHLYFYWYRQILGQKVEFLVSFYNNEISEKSEIFDDQFSVERPDGSNFTLKIRSTKLEDSAMYFCASRLDRDLFYEQYFGPGTRLTVT.

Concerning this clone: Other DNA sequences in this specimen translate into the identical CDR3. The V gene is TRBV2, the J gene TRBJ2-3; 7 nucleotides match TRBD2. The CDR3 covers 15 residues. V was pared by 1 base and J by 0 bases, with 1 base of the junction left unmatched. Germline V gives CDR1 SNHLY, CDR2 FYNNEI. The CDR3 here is CASSEERGSTDTQYF. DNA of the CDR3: TGTGCCAGCAGTGAAGAGCGGGGCAGCACAGATACGCAGTATTTT.

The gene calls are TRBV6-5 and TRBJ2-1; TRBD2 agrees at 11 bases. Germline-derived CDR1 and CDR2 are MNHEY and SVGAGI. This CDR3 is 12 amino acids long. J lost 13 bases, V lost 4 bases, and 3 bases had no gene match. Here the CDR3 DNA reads TGTGCCAGCAGTTCTCTAGCGGGAGGACAGTTCTTC. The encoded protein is CASSSLAGGQFF.

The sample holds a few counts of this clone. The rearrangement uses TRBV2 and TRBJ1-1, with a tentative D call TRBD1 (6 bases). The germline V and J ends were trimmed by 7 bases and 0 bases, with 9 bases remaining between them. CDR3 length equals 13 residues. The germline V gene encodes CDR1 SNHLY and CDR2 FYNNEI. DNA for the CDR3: TGTGCCAGCACCTGGACAGTGAACACTGAAGCTTTCTTT. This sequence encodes CASTWTVNTEAFF.

In DNA form, the CDR3 reads TGTGCCAGCAGAGACAGACTAGCGGCTCAAGAGACCCAGTACTTC. Its translation: CASRDRLAAQETQYF. The chain employs TRBV6-1 and TRBJ2-5, with 9 bases aligning to TRBD2. Germline V gene data show CDR1 as MNHNS and CDR2 as SASEGT. With V trimmed by 6 bases and J by 2 bases, 7 bases remained unmatched. This CDR3 contains 15 residues.

The CDR3 reads CASSQVSSAYEQYF. CDR3 nucleotide sequence: TGTGCCAGCAGCCAAGTTAGCTCGGCCTACGAGCAGTACTTC. The V call is TRBV14, the J call TRBJ2-7; D gene unclear. CDR1 is SGHDN and CDR2 is FVKESK in the germline V gene. Trimming took off 1 base at V and 2 bases at J, with 9 bases between the two ends. This CDR3 spans 14 amino acids.

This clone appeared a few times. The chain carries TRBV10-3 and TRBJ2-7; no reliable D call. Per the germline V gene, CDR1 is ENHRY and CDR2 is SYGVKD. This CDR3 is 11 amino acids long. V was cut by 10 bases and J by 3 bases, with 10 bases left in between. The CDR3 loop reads CATHTGYEQYF. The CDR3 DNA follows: TGTGCCACACACACGGGCTACGAGCAGTACTTC.

The CDR3 here is CASSGQVPRNYGYTF. The DNA of the CDR3 is TGTGCCAGCAGTGGACAGGTCCCTCGGAACTATGGCTACACCTTC. The chain couples TRBV28 to TRBJ1-2; 7 bases line up with TRBD1. The CDR3 sequence is 15 residues long. The V gene's germline CDR1 is MDHEN and CDR2 SYDVKM. V was clipped by 5 bases and J by 2 bases; unmatched bases: 8.

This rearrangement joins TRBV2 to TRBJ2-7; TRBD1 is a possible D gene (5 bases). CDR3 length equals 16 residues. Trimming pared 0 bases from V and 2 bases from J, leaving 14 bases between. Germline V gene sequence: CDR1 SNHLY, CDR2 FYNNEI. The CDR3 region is CASSEARTWGPYEQYF. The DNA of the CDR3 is TGTGCCAGCAGTGAAGCGAGAACTTGGGGCCCCTACGAGCAGTACTTC.